This entry describes one T cell receptor beta chain. The antigen is not known. The germline V and J ends were trimmed by 2 bases and 6 bases, with 13 bases remaining between them. There are 14 residues in the CDR3. Germline CDR1 MNHEY, CDR2 SVGAGI. This sample stems from a study of siplizumab effects on memory and regulatory T cells. Study-wide points: The alloreactive clones that mapped to unstimulated subsets made up only a minor fraction. There appeared to be greater diversity in naive T cells than in memory cells, and naive T cells seemed major contributors to the alloresponse. The study found that siplizumab significantly reduced alloreactive sequences traceable to unstimulated CD4+ memory cells.

Profiling relied on immunoSEQ multiplex PCR, and the TCRdb table lists in-frame clones only, not all of them. Of around 100,000 clones listed, approximately 91% are singletons. The TCR originated in a human donor in good health. The material sequenced was CD4+ T cells sorted from blood. The gene calls are TRBV6-5 and TRBJ1-2; TRBD1 is a possible D gene (5 bases). As DNA, the CDR3 is TGTGCCAGCAGTTACGGGGCCCCCGGCCATGGCTACACCTTC. It encodes CASSYGAPGHGYTF.